Below, 8 T cell receptor beta chains from the same sample are listed, as sequenced in a study of cytomegalovirus exposure and HLA in healthy donors. The primer mix had 60 Vbeta and 13 Jbeta primers. Clones were read by immunoSEQ multiplex PCR, and TCRdb kept only the in-frame ones, dropping some. The sample yields about 100,000 clones, 78% seen once. The sequenced sample was PBMCs. The receptors originated from a woman aged 55-69 years in good health and CMV-seronegative.

CDR3 DNA sequence: TGTGCCAGCAGCTTAGCTAGCGGGAGGGACACAGATACGCAGTATTTT. This sequence encodes CASSLASGRDTDTQYF. This chain links TRBV7-9 with TRBJ2-3; 11 bases are a match to TRBD2. Per the germline V gene, CDR1 is SEHNR and CDR2 is FQNEAQ (reference sequence). The ends lost 0 bases at V and 2 bases at J; junction bases unmatched: 1. The CDR3 contains 16 residues.

The chain couples TRBV29-1 to TRBJ2-7; TRBD1 matches at 9 bases. Germline trimming cut 6 bases from V and 5 bases from J; bases unmatched to any gene: 11. CDR3 length equals 14 residues. From germline, CDR1 is SQVTM and CDR2 ANQGSEA. CDR3 nucleotide sequence: TGCAGCGTAGACACCGGGACAGGGTTTCACGAGCAGTACTTC. As protein: CSVDTGTGFHEQYF.

The chain carries TRBV6-1 and TRBJ1-2; TRBD1 aligns across 7 bases. From germline, CDR1 is MNHNS and CDR2 SASEGT. V was clipped by 7 bases and J by 4 bases; unmatched bases: 12. This CDR3 is built from 15 residues. CDR3 DNA sequence: TGTGCCAGCACAAGAGGGGGCGAGGTTTCCTATGGCTACACCTTC. It codes for CASTRGGEVSYGYTF.

The chain is built from TRBV2 and TRBJ1-2; 8 bases are shared with TRBD1. Losses at the gene ends were 6 bases for V and 0 bases for J; bases not matched to a gene: 6. The CDR3 has 15 amino acids. Germline CDR1 is SNHLY and CDR2 is FYNNEI. CDR3: CASRQDRVANYGYTF. In DNA, the CDR3 is TGTGCCAGCAGGCAGGACAGGGTTGCTAACTATGGCTACACCTTC.

This chain joins TRBV5-1 and TRBJ2-5, with TRBD2 matching over 8 bases. Germline V CDR1 and CDR2: SGHRS, YFSETQ. The CDR3 runs to 15 residues. J lost 4 bases, V lost 0 bases, and 5 bases had no gene match. In DNA form, the CDR3 reads TGCGCCAGCAGCTTGGAAGGCGGGAGGAGAGAGACCCAGTACTTC. Its protein is CASSLEGGRRETQYF.

The gene calls are TRBV6-5 and TRBJ1-3, with a possible D match to TRBD1 (5 bases). The CDR3 has 15 residues. CDR1 and CDR2 (germline): MNHEY, SVGAGI. V lost 0 bases, J lost 0 bases, and 6 bases lay in between. CDR3 region: CASSYSGASGNTIYF. For the CDR3, the DNA is TGTGCCAGCAGTTACTCAGGGGCCTCTGGAAACACCATATATTTT.

The chain has TRBV27 and TRBJ2-7; the match to TRBD2 covers 11 bases. The germline gives CDR1 MNHEY, CDR2 SMNVEV (reference sequence). This CDR3 is built from 16 residues. V dropped 0 bases and J dropped 1; count of bases not matched to a gene: 2. CDR3 sequence reads: CASSLSLAGVSYEQYF. The CDR3 DNA is TGTGCCAGCAGTTTATCACTAGCGGGGGTTTCCTACGAGCAGTACTTC.

The rearrangement links TRBV7-8 to TRBJ1-2; D may be TRBD1 (5 bases). The CDR3 is 15 amino acids. The ends were cut back, 5 bases at V and 5 bases at J, with 18 bases in the middle. CDR1 is SGHVS, CDR2 FQNEAQ, per germline. DNA for the CDR3: TGTGCCAGCAGCCTAGGGCTCAGGGTAGGATATGGCTACACCTTC. Translation: CASSLGLRVGYGYTF.